This TCR beta chain came from a study of blood T cell repertoires in COVID-19 (dated by TCRdb to the early 2020s). About the full investigation: Samples from collaborators originated in the United States, Italy and Spain and spanned both the acute and convalescent phases of COVID-19. Where available, HLA class I and class II types were taken from metadata supplied by the sample provider and were not determined by assay-based typing. A de-identified subject ID, COVID-19 status, age in years and sex were almost always included in the sample metadata. Subjects who had been exposed to COVID-19, were actively infected with it, or had recovered from it provided the deeply sampled blood TCRbeta repertoires that made up the dataset. The repertoires were made available in a free public database intended to serve as a resource for research on the immune response to SARS-CoV-2. The material from the prospective study consisted of cDNA or gDNA derived from T cells, B-cell-depleted T cells, or PBMCs. The samples were drawn from the first 160 participants of the ongoing ImmuneRACE study and from 950 to 1,500 subjects provided by 6 global collaborators.

General conclusions and limits of the study: How much clinical and demographic metadata was included differed by source and by participant, and the metadata was provided uncurated.

In the prospective study, participants were about 18 to 100 years old, resided in about two dozen geographic areas of the United States, and were enrolled through a virtual design. Cohort assignment in the prospective study relied on participant-reported clinical history from a screening survey and a study questionnaire. Recovered participants in ImmuneRACE Cohort 3 were defined by two consecutive negative NP/OP PCR tests, clearance by a healthcare professional, or resolution of symptoms. In the prospective study, mobile phlebotomists collected whole blood, serum and a nasopharyngeal or oropharyngeal swab from each participant. Participants in the prospective study had the option to provide additional blood draws and questionnaires over an approximately 2-month period. Blood samples from the prospective study were shipped frozen or at room temperature prior to DNA extraction. Worth noting for this clone: The antigen this receptor binds is unknown. No much larger clone exists at a distance of one base, and base qualities are not known.

TCRbeta CDR3 regions were amplified from genomic DNA by means of the immunoSEQ Assay, a bias-controlled multiplex PCR. In the original analysis: The number of nucleated cells in each sample was estimated from the amplification of reference gene primers within the assay. Sequence reads were collapsed and filtered to measure the absolute abundance of every unique TCRbeta CDR3 rearrangement. For each sample, productive Simpson clonality was calculated as the square root of Simpson's diversity index over productive rearrangements. The source is immuneACCESS, and TCRdb retained only in-frame sequences with V and J called. Part of the clones is not carried over; for the studies checked, unresolved V genes explain less than half of this, and the remainder is unexplained. D and trimming were read from the DNA, whereas the V and J calls and clone size are those reported in that table. This sample is represented by some 250,000 clones; roughly 91% of them were singletons. The top ten clones comprise roughly 9% of the sample.

The clonotype originates from a man aged 35 to 55 who had recovered from COVID-19. What was sequenced was PBMCs or T cells enriched from blood (not recorded which).

The CDR3: CASSHVGGAAYEQYF. DNA sequence: TGTGCCAGCAGCCACGTAGGGGGCGCGGCCTACGAGCAGTACTTC. This chain is built from TRBV7-9 and TRBJ2-7; 7 bases in the middle match TRBD1. There are 15 amino acids in the CDR3, from cysteine to phenylalanine inclusive. Left in the record is the CDR3 DNA by itself, 45 bases read in frame from the first base. CDR1 and CDR2 (SEHNR, FQNEAQ) derive from the germline V gene (reference sequence). V loses 5 bases at its end and J loses 2 bases; junction bases beyond the gene matches: 9. When the CDR3 is completed using the reference TRBV7-9 and TRBJ2-7 genes on either side, the full variable domain is DTGVSQNPRHKITKRGQNVTFRCDPISEHNRLYWYRQTLGQGPEFLTYFQNEAQLEKSRLLSDRFSAERPKGSFSTLEIQRTEQGDSAMYLCASSHVGGAAYEQYFGPGTRLTVT.